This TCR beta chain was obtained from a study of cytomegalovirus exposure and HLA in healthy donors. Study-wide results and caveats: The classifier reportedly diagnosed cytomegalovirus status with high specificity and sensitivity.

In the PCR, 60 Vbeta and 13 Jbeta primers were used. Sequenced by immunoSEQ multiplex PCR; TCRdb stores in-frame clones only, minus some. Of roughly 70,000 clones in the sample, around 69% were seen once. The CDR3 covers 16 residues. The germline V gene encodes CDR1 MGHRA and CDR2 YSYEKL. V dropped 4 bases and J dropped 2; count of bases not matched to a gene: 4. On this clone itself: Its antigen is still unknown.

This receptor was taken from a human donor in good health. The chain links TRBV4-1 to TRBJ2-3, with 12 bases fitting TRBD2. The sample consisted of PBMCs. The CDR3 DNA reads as TGCGCCAGCAGCCTTCTAGCGGGGGGGATCACAGATACGCAGTATTTT. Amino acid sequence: CASSLLAGGITDTQYF.